The source of this TCR beta chain is a study of blood T cell repertoires in COVID-19. In the study overall: Some COVID-19 samples were acute and others convalescent; all came from the United States, Italy and Spain. PBMCs, B-cell-depleted T cells, or T cells provided the cDNA or gDNA that made up the material.

Per the study methods: By means of reference gene primer amplification, nucleated cell counts were estimated. Clones were read by immunoSEQ multiplex PCR, and TCRdb kept only the in-frame ones, dropping some. That table is the source of V, J and clone size, and D and trimming were worked out from the DNA. The top ten clones hold approximately 4.3% of a sample with 95,000 to 150,000 clones, 86% of them seen once. Per the germline V gene, CDR1 is SGHRS and CDR2 is YFSETQ. V trimming: 4 bases; J trimming: 8 bases; junction bases outside the gene matches: 9. The CDR3 covers 15 residues. The gene calls are TRBV5-1 and TRBJ2-1; TRBD2 matches 10 bases. The receptor was derived from a man aged 35-49 years with acute or convalescent COVID-19. Sequencing was done on a sample of peripheral blood. CDR3 nucleotide sequence: TGCGCCAGCAGCGTCGAGCGGGAGGGCCGCGATGAGCAGTTCTTC. It translates to CASSVEREGRDEQFF.